This T cell receptor beta chain comes out of a study of blood T cell repertoires in COVID-19. Across the study: COVID-19 samples collected from the United States, Italy and Spain covered acute and convalescent phases. In each case, the material was cDNA or gDNA derived from T cells, B-cell-depleted T cells, or PBMCs.

In the study's own analysis: Cell counts per sample came from amplifying reference gene primers. The table came from immunoSEQ multiplex PCR; TCRdb's copy has only in-frame clones and leaves some out. That table is the source of V, J and clone size, and D and trimming were worked out from the DNA. The sample records about 190,000 clones, around 88% being singletons. The CDR3 is 15 amino acids. V dropped 5 bases and J dropped 7 bases, with 15 bases sitting between them. From germline, CDR1 is MNHEY and CDR2 SMNVEV (reference sequence). This receptor was identified in a woman in her thirties with acute or convalescent COVID-19. The gene calls are TRBV27 and TRBJ1-6, with D possibly matching TRBD1 (6 bases). Sequencing input: peripheral blood. CDR3 coding DNA: TGTGCCAGCAGTCCGTACAGGGTATTAAATTCACCCCTCCACTTT. Translating gives CASSPYRVLNSPLHF.